This T cell receptor (beta chain) was recorded in a study of shared clonotypes between healthy human individuals. Points on this clone: What it recognizes is unknown.

Study-level findings and limits: Non-shared clonotypes showed lower generation probabilities than clonotypes common to all four donors. Across a few donors, naive CD4 shared 5% to 5.5%, naive CD8 less than 4%, memory CD4 2% to 2.5%, memory CD8 about 0.4%.

This CDR3 has 16 residues. Germline CDR1 reads MDHEN; CDR2 reads SYDVKM. With V trimmed by 9 bases and J by 6 bases, 17 bases remained unmatched. Generated by immunoSEQ multiplex PCR, the TCRdb table keeps only in-frame clones and is missing some. Found here are 150,000 to 200,000 clones, over 85% of them singletons; the top ten hold approximately 0.07%. There were only Caucasian adults among the donors, and all lived in Nashville, Tennessee. The sample taken for sequencing was naive CD4+ T cells sorted from blood. Stated subset: CD45RA+ positively selected. V gene TRBV28 combines with J gene TRBJ2-3; 8 positions match TRBD2. This receptor was taken from a woman aged 25-40 years in good health. The DNA for the CDR3 is TGTGCCAGTGGGGTCTTGGTGGCTAGCGGGTCGGATACGCAGTATTTT. Its protein product is CASGVLVASGSDTQYF.